Listed below are T cell receptor beta chains from one sample, sequenced in a study of control samples from healthy donors and cancer patients. Profiled with immunoSEQ multiplex PCR; TCRdb holds only in-frame clones, not every one. The data hold over 120,000 clones, with about 93% observed a single time. The source material was PBMCs. The receptors shown here come from a man aged 60-69 years with colorectal cancer. CDR3s include the opening cysteine and the closing phenylalanine or tryptophan. A D gene is named only where the DNA matches it firmly. Size values are once, few and many counts, or a class for expanded clones, and some rows have none.

size: once
J: TRBJ1-2
D: -
V: TRBV5-1
DNA: TGCGCCAGCAGCCCTCCCTCCCAGGTTAGAGGCTACACCTTC
CDR3: CASSPPSQVRGYTF

size: -
J: TRBJ2-5
D: -
V: TRBV5-1
DNA: TGCGCCAGCAGCTTAAGCGGGCCTGCCCAAGAGACCCAGTACTTC
CDR3: CASSLSGPAQETQYF

size: -
J: TRBJ2-1
D: -
V: TRBV6-4
DNA: TGTGCCAGCAGCGAAATTCTTGGGTATGAGCAGTTCTTC
CDR3: CASSEILGYEQFF

size: few
J: TRBJ1-2
D: TRBD1
V: TRBV7-9
DNA: TGTGCCAGCAGCTTGGACACAGGGGTATCCTATGGCTACACCTTC
CDR3: CASSLDTGVSYGYTF

size: -
J: TRBJ2-2
D: -
V: TRBV18
DNA: TGTGCCAGCTCACCACGAGACACGAACACCGGGGAGCTGTTTTTT
CDR3: CASSPRDTNTGELFF

size: -
J: TRBJ2-1
D: -
V: TRBV7-2
DNA: TGTGCCAGCAGCTTAGGGGGCCATGAGCAGTTCTTC
CDR3: CASSLGGHEQFF

size: -
J: TRBJ2-5
D: TRBD1
V: TRBV19
DNA: TGTGCCAGTAGGAGGACAGGGACGGAGACCCAGTACTTC
CDR3: CASRRTGTETQYF

size: -
J: TRBJ2-1
D: -
V: TRBV5-1
DNA: TGCGCCAGCAGTTCGACAGGTCGGGACGAGCAGTTCTTC
CDR3: CASSSTGRDEQFF

size: -
J: TRBJ1-5
D: -
V: TRBV24-1
DNA: TGTGCCACCAGTGATTTTGGAAGCAATCAGCCCCAGCATTTT
CDR3: CATSDFGSNQPQHF

size: -
J: TRBJ1-5
D: -
V: TRBV19
DNA: TGTGCCAGTAGTATCGGGCAGGCCTACCTCCAGCCCCAGCATTTT
CDR3: CASSIGQAYLQPQHF

size: -
J: TRBJ2-7
D: -
V: TRBV24-1
DNA: TGTGCCACCAGTGATTGGGGCCGACGTGGCGAGCAGTACTTC
CDR3: CATSDWGRRGEQYF

size: -
J: TRBJ2-3
D: TRBD2
V: TRBV6-4
DNA: TGTGCCAGCAGTGACTCTGGCGGGGGGGCCACAGATACGCAGTATTTT
CDR3: CASSDSGGGATDTQYF

size: -
J: TRBJ1-1
D: -
V: TRBV6-1
DNA: TGTGCCAGCAGTGAAGTTCCCCGGGGGGAAGCTTTCTTT
CDR3: CASSEVPRGEAFF

size: -
J: TRBJ1-3
D: TRBD1
V: TRBV6-1
DNA: TGTGCCAGCAGTGAACTTAGGACAGGGGCCTCTGGAAACACCATATATTTT
CDR3: CASSELRTGASGNTIYF

size: -
J: TRBJ1-1
D: -
V: TRBV6-2/TRBV6-3
DNA: TGTGCCAGCAGTTTGGATCCGAACACTGAAGCTTTCTTT
CDR3: CASSLDPNTEAFF

size: -
J: TRBJ1-1
D: -
V: TRBV5-4
DNA: TGTGCCAGCAGTTCAAGGATACGCGACACTGAAGCTTTCTTT
CDR3: CASSSRIRDTEAFF

size: once
J: TRBJ2-5
D: TRBD1
V: TRBV11-2
DNA: TGTGCCAGCGGGACCGGGACAGGGGGCGAGACCCAGTACTTC
CDR3: CASGTGTGGETQYF

size: -
J: TRBJ1-6
D: -
V: TRBV24-1
DNA: TGTGCCACCAGTGATACAGGATATAATTCACCCCTCCACTTT
CDR3: CATSDTGYNSPLHF

size: -
J: TRBJ2-3
D: -
V: TRBV2
DNA: TGTGCCAGCAGTTCTCAGGGTTTGGGCACAGATACGCAGTATTTT
CDR3: CASSSQGLGTDTQYF

size: once
J: TRBJ2-1
D: TRBD2
V: TRBV7-8
DNA: TGTGCCAGCAGCTCGGAGCGGGGGGGCTACAATGAGCAGTTCTTC
CDR3: CASSSERGGYNEQFF

size: -
J: TRBJ1-6
D: -
V: TRBV21-1
DNA: TGTGCCAGCAGCGGAGAACAGGGATCGAGCTCACCCCTCCACTTT
CDR3: CASSGEQGSSSPLHF

size: -
J: TRBJ1-2
D: -
V: TRBV6-1
DNA: TGTGCCAGCAGTGAAGGGCAGGGCTATGGCTACACCTTC
CDR3: CASSEGQGYGYTF

size: -
J: TRBJ1-2
D: TRBD1
V: TRBV6-5
DNA: TGTGCCAGCAGTCCCGGGACAGGGGACTATGGCTACACCTTC
CDR3: CASSPGTGDYGYTF

size: -
J: TRBJ1-2
D: -
V: TRBV6-5
DNA: TGTGCCAGCAGTTCCCGCGGGTGGGGTGAATATGGCTACACCTTC
CDR3: CASSSRGWGEYGYTF

size: -
J: TRBJ1-1
D: -
V: TRBV7-9
DNA: TGTGCCAGCAGCTTCCGAGGGGGAGGCGGCACTGAAGCTTTCTTT
CDR3: CASSFRGGGGTEAFF

size: -
J: TRBJ1-3
D: -
V: TRBV30
DNA: TGTGCCTGGGGAGAAATGAGAAACACCATATATTTT
CDR3: CAWGEMRNTIYF